The 21 T cell receptor beta chains in this list originate from one sample, sequenced in a study of cytomegalovirus exposure and HLA in healthy donors. Primers included in the PCR were 60 Vbeta and 13 Jbeta primers. Clones were read by immunoSEQ multiplex PCR, and TCRdb kept only the in-frame ones, dropping some. The data contain more than 150,000 clones, around three quarters of them singletons. Sequenced material: PBMCs. The receptors originated from a woman in her fifties or sixties in good health and CMV-seropositive.

With respect to this clone: A junction end diverges from the germline sequence, so it may reflect a read error. V is TRBV7-3 and J is TRBJ1-1; D is unclear. The CDR3 covers 14 residues. Germline V gives CDR1 SGHTA, CDR2 FQGTGA. The CDR3 bases are TGTGCCAGCAACTTAACAGCAGCGGACACTGAAGCTTTCTTT. It is translated as CASNLTAADTEAFF.

Turning to this clone: Other DNA sequences from this sample encode an identical CDR3 as well. The rearrangement uses TRBV5-6 and TRBJ1-2; the D gene is possibly TRBD1 (6 bases). Germline loops: CDR1 SGHDT, CDR2 YYEEEE. The CDR3 has 14 residues. The ends were cut back, 4 bases at V and 3 bases at J, with 13 bases in the middle. The CDR3 spells CASSTWTDDYGYTF. The CDR3 region has the DNA TGTGCCAGCAGCACCTGGACAGACGACTATGGCTACACCTTC.

This clone was seen only once. V usage is TRBV5-1 and J usage is TRBJ2-7; maybe TRBD2 (6 bases). CDR3 length equals 15 residues. V lost 6 bases and J 3 bases, leaving 19 bases between the germline ends. Germline-derived CDR1 and CDR2 are SGHRS and YFSETQ. CDR3 residues: CASNDNWRGSYEQYF. CDR3 DNA sequence: TGCGCCAGCAATGATAATTGGAGGGGTAGCTACGAGCAGTACTTC.

V is TRBV5-1 and J is TRBJ2-5, with D maybe TRBD2 (6 bases). Germline V CDR1 and CDR2: SGHRS, YFSETQ. V shed 1 base and J shed 2 bases, with 9 bases lying between them. This CDR3 is 14 amino acids long. In DNA form, the CDR3 reads TGCGCCAGCAGCTTGTACGGGGGACAAGAGACCCAGTACTTC. Residues: CASSLYGGQETQYF.

This sequence joins TRBV6-5 and TRBJ2-4, with 10 bases fitting TRBD1. Trimming cost V 6 bases and J 9 bases; bases outside gene matches: 5. Germline V lookup: CDR1 MNHEY, CDR2 SVGAGI. The CDR3 length is 13 residues. The CDR3: CASRTGQGGIQYF. In DNA, the CDR3 is TGTGCCAGCAGGACCGGACAGGGGGGCATTCAGTACTTC.

This chain joins TRBV19 and TRBJ2-2; D is ambiguous. Trimming removed 2 bases from V and 2 bases from J, with 6 bases in between. CDR3 size: 14 residues. The germline gives CDR1 LNHDA, CDR2 SQIVND (reference sequence). The CDR3 region has the DNA TGTGCCAGTAGTATATCTCCTAACACCGGGGAGCTGTTTTTT. Protein: CASSISPNTGELFF.

The count of this clone is one. The rearrangement uses TRBV6-5 and TRBJ2-7; TRBD1 matches 9 bases. This CDR3 is 15 amino acids long. Per germline, CDR1 MNHEY and CDR2 SVGAGI. V dropped 6 bases and J dropped 3; count of bases not matched to a gene: 9. CDR3 nucleotides: TGTGCCAGCAGATCGACAGGGGGTTTTCTCTACGAGCAGTACTTC. Translated, it gives CASRSTGGFLYEQYF.

This sequence joins TRBV5-1 and TRBJ1-5, with D uncertain. Trimming shortened V by 0 bases and J by 2 bases, and 9 bases separated the two germline ends. This CDR3 contains 15 residues. CDR1 is SGHRS, CDR2 YFSETQ, per germline. The CDR3 region has the DNA TGCGCCAGCAGCTTGGAGGGAGTGGGCAATCAGCCCCAGCATTTT. Its protein is CASSLEGVGNQPQHF.

The rearrangement links TRBV18 to TRBJ1-1, with 7 bases identical to TRBD1. The CDR3 loop spans 15 amino acids. The V gene end was trimmed by 2 bases and the J gene end by 6 bases; junction bases not matched to a gene: 9. Germline-derived CDR1 and CDR2 are KGHSH and LQKENI. The CDR3, as DNA: TGTGCCAGCTCACCAAACTTCTCAGGGGGGTCTGAAGCTTTCTTT. It yields the protein CASSPNFSGGSEAFF. The full variable domain, rest sourced from reference TRBV18 and TRBJ1-1, is NAGVMQNPRHLVRRRGQEARLRCSPMKGHSHVYWYRQLPEEGLKFMVYLQKENIIDESGMPKERFSAEFPKEGPSILRIQQVVRGDSAAYFCASSPNFSGGSEAFFGQGTRLTVV.

V gene TRBV25-1 combines with J gene TRBJ2-6; TRBD1 matches 7 bases. J gave up 4 bases and V 1 base, and 4 bases lay outside the gene matches. There are 16 residues in the CDR3. CDR1 is MGHDK, CDR2 SYGVNS, per germline. DNA of the CDR3: TGTGCCAGCAGTGAATCGAGGGGGCCAGGGGCCAACGTCCTGACTTTC. Protein: CASSESRGPGANVLTF.

This clone was counted between two and nine times. The V gene is TRBV5-8, the J gene TRBJ1-5, with a weak D call TRBD1 (5 bases). The CDR3 length is 15 residues. Germline values: CDR1 SGHTS, CDR2 YDEGEE. V gave up 5 bases and J gave up 3 bases, with 15 bases separating them. The chain's CDR3 is CASRSGHNLNQPQHF. In DNA, the CDR3 is TGTGCCAGCAGAAGTGGACACAATCTCAATCAGCCCCAGCATTTT.

The chain's CDR3 is CASSWAGTGGFDTEAFF. For the CDR3, the DNA is TGCGCCAGCAGCTGGGCCGGGACAGGGGGCTTTGACACTGAAGCTTTCTTT. The chain couples TRBV5-1 to TRBJ1-1; 12 bases agree with TRBD1. Looked up from germline, CDR1 is SGHRS and CDR2 is YFSETQ. The length of the CDR3 is 17 residues. After removal of 3 bases from V and 3 bases from J, the junction contained 9 bases not matched to a gene.

V is TRBV9 and J is TRBJ1-5; 7 bases align to TRBD1. The CDR3 is made up of 15 amino acids. The junction had 7 bases not matched to a gene; V was cut back by 4 bases and J by 3 bases. Germline CDR1 is SGDLS and CDR2 is YYNGEE. CDR3 nucleotide sequence: TGTGCCAGCAGCACTTCCGGGACAGTCAATCAGCCCCAGCATTTT. Encoded protein: CASSTSGTVNQPQHF.

This clone was found a few times. The chain employs TRBV29-1 and TRBJ2-3; D is undetermined. This CDR3 contains 13 residues. The germline gives CDR1 SQVTM, CDR2 ANQGSEA. Trimming removed 4 bases from V and 4 bases from J, with 12 bases in between. The CDR3 bases are TGCAGCGTTGCCCCCCAGGCAGCAGATACGCAGTATTTT. Its protein product is CSVAPQAADTQYF.

The chain employs TRBV15 and TRBJ1-1; no clear D. Germline V gene data show CDR1 as LNHNV and CDR2 as YYDKDF (reference sequence). V was trimmed by 0 bases and J by 0 bases, leaving 5 bases between them. The CDR3 consists of 14 residues. The CDR3 DNA reads as TGTGCCACCAGCAGAGAGGGCCTGAACACTGAAGCTTTCTTT. Translated: CATSREGLNTEAFF.

CDR3 sequence reads: CASSQDPQTGPTTDTQYF. As DNA, the CDR3 is TGTGCCAGCAGCCAAGATCCCCAGACAGGGCCCACCACAGATACGCAGTATTTT. The chain carries TRBV14 and TRBJ2-3, with 7 bases lining up with TRBD1. The CDR3 is 18 amino acids. CDR1 and CDR2 (germline): SGHDN, FVKESK. With V trimmed by 0 bases and J by 2 bases, 11 bases remained unmatched.

The chain couples TRBV5-8 to TRBJ1-1; D remains unclear. The CDR3 sequence is 13 residues long. The V gene lost 1 base and the J gene lost 3 bases, with 7 bases spanning the gap. CDR1 SGHTS and CDR2 YDEGEE come from the germline V gene. CDR3 loop: CASSLYRYTEAFF. In nucleotides, the CDR3 is TGTGCCAGCAGCTTGTATCGTTACACTGAAGCTTTCTTT. Full variable domain (rest looked up from reference TRBV5-8 and TRBJ1-1): EAGVTQSPTHLIKTRGQQATLRCSPISGHTSVYWYQQALGLGLQFLLWYDEGEERNRGNFPPRFSGRQFPNYSSELNVNALELEDSALYLCASSLYRYTEAFFGQGTRLTVV.

J is TRBJ2-2 and V is TRBV11-2; 7 nucleotides agree with TRBD1. CDR3 length equals 16 residues. CDR1 and CDR2 (germline): SGHAT, FQNNGV. The V segment lost 6 bases and the J segment 0 bases; nucleotides outside the gene matches: 7. The CDR3 sequence: CASRFFGQANTGELFF. The DNA for the CDR3 is TGTGCCAGCAGGTTTTTTGGACAGGCGAACACCGGGGAGCTGTTTTTT.

The rearrangement joins TRBV27 to TRBJ1-6; D may be TRBD1 (5 bases). V was pared by 3 bases and J by 7 bases, with 10 bases between. Germline V CDR1 and CDR2: MNHEY, SMNVEV (reference sequence). This CDR3 has 14 residues. In nucleotides, the CDR3 is TGTGCCAGCAGTTTGGAGGGGTTCAATTCACCCCTCCACTTT. It translates to CASSLEGFNSPLHF.

The chain uses TRBV18 and TRBJ1-4; 7 nucleotides match TRBD1. After removal of 6 bases from V and 8 bases from J, the junction contained 12 bases not matched to a gene. Germline CDR1 and CDR2: KGHSH and LQKENI. This CDR3 has 15 residues. CDR3 in amino acids: CASSYMTGTPEKLFF. CDR3 in DNA: TGTGCCAGCTCGTACATGACAGGGACCCCAGAAAAACTGTTTTTT.

The rearrangement links TRBV7-2 to TRBJ1-2, with 8 bases matching TRBD1. CDR1 is SGHTA, CDR2 FQGNSA, per germline. V shed 8 bases and J 8 bases; nucleotides not matched to a gene: 13. The CDR3 is 14 amino acids. CDR3 sequence (DNA): TGTGCCAGCCAAAGCTTGGGCAGGGGGCACGGCTACACCTTC. This gives the protein CASQSLGRGHGYTF. Using reference TRBV7-2 and TRBJ1-2 for the parts outside the CDR3, the full variable domain is GAGVSQSPSNKVTEKGKDVELRCDPISGHTALYWYRQSLGQGLEFLIYFQGNSAPDKSGLPSDRFSAERTGGSVSTLTIQRTQQEDSAVYLCASQSLGRGHGYTFGSGTRLTVV.